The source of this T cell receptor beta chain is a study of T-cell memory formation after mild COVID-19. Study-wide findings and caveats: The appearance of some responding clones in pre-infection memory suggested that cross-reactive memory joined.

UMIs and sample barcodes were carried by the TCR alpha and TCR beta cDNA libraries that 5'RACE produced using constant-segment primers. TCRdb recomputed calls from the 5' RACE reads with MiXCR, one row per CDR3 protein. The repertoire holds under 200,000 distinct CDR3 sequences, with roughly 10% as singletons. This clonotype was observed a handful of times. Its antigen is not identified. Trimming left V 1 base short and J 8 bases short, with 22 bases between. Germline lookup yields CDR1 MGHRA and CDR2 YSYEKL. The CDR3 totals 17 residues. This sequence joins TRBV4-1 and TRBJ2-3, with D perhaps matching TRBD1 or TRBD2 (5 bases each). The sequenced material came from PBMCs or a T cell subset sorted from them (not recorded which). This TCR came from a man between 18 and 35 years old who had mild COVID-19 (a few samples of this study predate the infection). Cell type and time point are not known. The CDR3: CASSQVTRGREGGTQYF. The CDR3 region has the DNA TGCGCCAGCAGCCAAGTCACCCGGGGCAGGGAAGGAGGTACGCAGTATTTT.